Listed here is a single T cell receptor beta chain. What it binds is not known. Time point given: patch test 3, about 24 weeks after DPC sensitization. As to treatment: therapeutic diphenylcyclopropenone sensitization with weekly scalp DPC. The source of the sample is a study of human T cells and chemical hapten exposure. Whole-study context: DPC at 2% was the sensitizing agent, placed on about 2 cm by about 2 cm of upper inner arm skin. While the roughly 23-week study was under way, patients received diphenylcyclopropenone on the scalp every week.

Germline lookup yields CDR1 SQVTM and CDR2 ANQGSEA. Trimming removed 2 bases from V and 0 bases from J, with 14 bases in between. The CDR3 has 15 amino acids. Each CDR3 protein gets one entry after TCRdb re-called the RACE reads with MiXCR. The table includes 150,000 to 200,000 distinct CDR3 sequences, roughly a quarter detected once. General study results and limits: Patch test scores rose with PT1 expanded TCR counts, a positive correlation. The study found that DPC sensitization did not change TCRs above 1 in 1000 frequency.

V and J are TRBV29-1 and TRBJ2-7; no reliable D call. The receptor was derived from a woman aged 18-35 years with alopecia areata. Some clones in this sample may be carry-over from other donors' samples. The sequencing used whole blood, collected in connection with sensitization to the hapten diphenylcyclopropenone (DPC). CDR3 sequence reads: CSVETESGISYEQYF. CDR3 DNA sequence: TGCAGCGTTGAAACCGAATCTGGCATCTCCTACGAGCAGTACTTC.